The 5 T cell receptor beta chains below all came from one sample that was sequenced in a study of human T cells and chemical hapten exposure (dated by TCRdb to about 2021). Library preparation was by RACE. TCRdb records NextSeq 500 as the sequencer. The public reads were run again by TCRdb, first through fastp at Q25 and then through MiXCR, and only productive beta chains were kept. Rows with one shared CDR3 protein collapse into an entry with the most common genes and DNA. The sample table shows around 60,000 distinct CDR3 sequences, and around 7% are seen once. The top ten clones comprise around 1.6% of the sample. In the paper's terms, the time point label means: pre-sensitization, week 0. The sample's treatment or condition label, decoded: therapeutic diphenylcyclopropenone sensitization with weekly scalp DPC. Specimen: whole blood, collected in connection with sensitization to the hapten diphenylcyclopropenone (DPC). Receptors were obtained from a woman under 40 with alopecia areata. Some clones in this sample may be carry-over from other donors' samples.

Ten or more counts support this clonotype. V usage is TRBV7-9 and J usage is TRBJ1-4; no definite D call. Germline V CDR1 and CDR2: SEHNR, FQNEAQ (reference sequence). Deletions cut 0 bases from V and 6 bases from J, with 8 bases between. This CDR3 has 14 residues. The CDR3 DNA reads as TGTGCCAGCAGCTTAGCAGGGTTGGATGAAAAACTGTTTTTT. It codes for CASSLAGLDEKLFF.

This clonotype was seen many times. The J gene is TRBJ2-5, the V gene TRBV28; D is unresolved. V was cut by 8 bases and J by 2 bases, with 15 bases left in between. Germline loops: CDR1 MDHEN, CDR2 SYDVKM. The CDR3 consists of 14 residues. The CDR3 reads CASRKAKLQETQYF. The CDR3 DNA reads TGTGCCAGCCGGAAGGCTAAACTACAAGAGACCCAGTACTTC.

This clonotype was seen at least ten times. This chain connects TRBV12-5 to TRBJ2-7, with TRBD1 matching over 8 bases. CDR3 length: 14 residues. Germline assignment: CDR1 LGHNT and CDR2 FRNRAP. J lost 2 bases, V lost 3 bases, and 3 bases had no gene match. In DNA form, the CDR3 reads TGTGCTAGTGGTTTCGACAGGGGCGCCTACGAGCAGTACTTC. Protein sequence: CASGFDRGAYEQYF.

Note on this clonotype: One base away lies a much larger clone, so this may be a sequencing read error. The CDR3 does not close with the conserved phenylalanine or tryptophan, likely indicating a read error. The rearrangement links TRBV29-1 to TRBJ2-2; 7 bases agree with TRBD1. This CDR3 is built from 12 residues. The trim removed 5 bases at V and 6 bases at J, leaving 3 bases unmatched. Germline CDR1 SQVTM, CDR2 ANQGSEA. CDR3 nucleotide sequence: TGCAGCGTTCGCGACAGGGCCGGGGAGCTGTTTTCT. It codes for CSVRDRAGELFS.

V gene TRBV7-2 combines with J gene TRBJ1-2; 8 nucleotides match TRBD1. This CDR3 is built from 15 residues. Germline trimming cut 1 base from V and 12 bases from J; bases unmatched to any gene: 13. Germline lookup yields CDR1 SGHTA and CDR2 FQGNSA. For the CDR3, the DNA is TGTGCCAGCAGCTTAGTTCGGACAGGGCAAGGGGGCGACACCTTC. Residues: CASSLVRTGQGGDTF. Variable domain in full (rest from reference TRBV7-2 and TRBJ1-2): GAGVSQSPSNKVTEKGKDVELRCDPISGHTALYWYRQSLGQGLEFLIYFQGNSAPDKSGLPSDRFSAERTGGSVSTLTIQRTQQEDSAVYLCASSLVRTGQGGDTFGSGTRLTVV.